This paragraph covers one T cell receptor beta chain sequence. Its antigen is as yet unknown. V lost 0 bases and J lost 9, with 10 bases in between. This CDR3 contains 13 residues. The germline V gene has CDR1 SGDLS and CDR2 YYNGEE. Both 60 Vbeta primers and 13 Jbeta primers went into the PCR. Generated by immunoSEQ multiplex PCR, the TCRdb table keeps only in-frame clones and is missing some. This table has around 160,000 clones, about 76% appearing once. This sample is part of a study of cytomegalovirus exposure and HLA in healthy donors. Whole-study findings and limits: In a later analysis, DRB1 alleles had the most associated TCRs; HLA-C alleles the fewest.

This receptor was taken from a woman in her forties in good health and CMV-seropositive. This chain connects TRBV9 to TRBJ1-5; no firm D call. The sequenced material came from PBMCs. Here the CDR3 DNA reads TGTGCCAGCAGCGTAGTTCCTGCGGGGCCCCAGCATTTT. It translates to CASSVVPAGPQHF.